The 18 T cell receptor beta chains reported below all come from one sample, sequenced in a study of early T cells in non-severe SARS-CoV-2 infection (dated by TCRdb to about 2021). Library method: 5' RACE. These reads were obtained on a NextSeq 500. TCRdb reprocessing: public reads trimmed at Q25 with fastp, clones called with MiXCR, in-frame beta chains kept. Under each unique CDR3 protein, matching rows form one entry showing the most common genes and DNA. For this sample the table gives tens of thousands of distinct CDR3 sequences, of which approximately 11% were detected only once. About 9.9% of the sample is taken by the ten largest. The sample was whole blood. These receptors originate from an adult who was a healthcare worker with PCR-confirmed SARS-CoV-2 infection or an uninfected control (not recorded which).

The genes are TRBV7-9 and TRBJ2-1, with 10 bases aligning to TRBD2. The germline V gene encodes CDR1 SEHNR and CDR2 FQNEAQ (reference sequence). Trimming cost V 3 bases and J 5 bases; bases outside gene matches: 4. The CDR3 is made up of 15 amino acids. The CDR3 loop is CASSFELAGHNEQFF. CDR3 nucleotide sequence: TGTGCCAGCAGCTTTGAACTAGCGGGGCACAATGAGCAGTTCTTC.

V gene TRBV12-3 or TRBV12-4 combines with J gene TRBJ2-5, with D perhaps assigned TRBD1 or TRBD2 (7 bases each). This CDR3 contains 17 residues. V lost 5 bases, J lost 5 bases, and 24 bases lay in between. CDR3 DNA sequence: TGTGCCAGCAGTCAGGGGGGGCGGTCTAGCGGTATGGAGACCCAGTACTTC. It specifies CASSQGGRSSGMETQYF.

This chain connects TRBV2 to TRBJ1-4; a possible D gene is TRBD1 (5 bases). Germline assignment: CDR1 SNHLY and CDR2 FYNNEI. The V gene lost 5 bases and the J gene lost 8 bases, with 12 bases spanning the gap. This CDR3 comprises 13 residues. CDR3 bases: TGTGCCAGCAGTAGAGGGACTGACGAAAAACTGTTTTTT. Residues: CASSRGTDEKLFF.

There are a few counts of this clonotype. The chain's CDR3 is CASSDSQSTDTQYF. Here the CDR3 DNA reads TGTGCCAGCAGTGACTCGCAGAGCACAGATACGCAGTATTTT. The chain employs TRBV6-4 and TRBJ2-3; D gene uncertain. Germline CDR1 MRHNA, CDR2 SNTAGT. V lost 0 bases and J lost 0, with 4 bases in between. This CDR3 comprises 14 residues.

This chain joins TRBV7-9 and TRBJ1-2, with D unclear. The CDR3 runs to 18 residues. CDR1 and CDR2 (germline): SEHNR, FQNEAQ (reference sequence). V lost 1 base and J lost 4, with 22 bases in between. The CDR3 here is CASSLVVTSAFGVYGYTF. DNA for the CDR3: TGTGCCAGCAGCTTAGTGGTTACGTCGGCTTTTGGAGTCTATGGCTACACCTTC.

This clonotype was counted ten times or more. This chain joins TRBV12-3 or TRBV12-4 and TRBJ1-2; D is uncertain. This CDR3 spans 13 amino acids. Trimming left V 5 bases short and J 4 bases short, with 11 bases between. CDR3 DNA sequence: TGTGCCAGCAGTCCTAGGACCTCCTATGGCTACACCTTC. It codes for CASSPRTSYGYTF.

The chain is built from TRBV5-1 and TRBJ2-1, with TRBD1 matching 9 bases. Trimming at V came to 3 bases and at J to 7 bases, leaving 8 bases not matched to a gene. The CDR3 runs to 15 residues. Germline V gene sequence: CDR1 SGHRS, CDR2 YFSETQ. CDR3 amino acids: CASSSGTGYSNEQFF. CDR3 bases: TGCGCCAGCAGCTCTGGGACAGGGTATAGTAATGAGCAGTTCTTC.

This clonotype was found many times. The CDR3 nucleotides are TGCGCCAGCAGCCAGGGCTATAGCACGTCCTACGAGCAGTACTTC. Its translation is CASSQGYSTSYEQYF. The chain employs TRBV4-1 and TRBJ2-7; D gene unclear. V gave up 3 bases and J gave up 1 base, with 13 bases separating them. The germline V gene encodes CDR1 MGHRA and CDR2 YSYEKL. CDR3 length: 15 amino acids.

V is TRBV12-3 or TRBV12-4 and J is TRBJ2-2; D gene uncertain. Trimming removed 3 bases at V and 1 base at J, with 12 bases between. This CDR3 has 16 amino acids. CDR3 loop: CASSFRYGQNTGELFF. CDR3 DNA sequence: TGTGCCAGCAGTTTTCGGTATGGGCAGAACACCGGGGAGCTGTTTTTT.

Many counts were recorded for this clonotype. The chain carries TRBV30 and TRBJ2-7, with 11 bases matching TRBD2. Germline V gives CDR1 GTSNPN, CDR2 SVGIG (reference sequence). V dropped 0 bases and J dropped 4; count of bases not matched to a gene: 2. This CDR3 is built from 14 residues. This CDR3 is CAWSVLAGEYEQYF. DNA for the CDR3: TGTGCCTGGAGTGTACTAGCGGGGGAGTACGAGCAGTACTTC. The variable domain in full, with the rest retrieved from reference TRBV30 and TRBJ2-7, is SQTIHQWPATLVQPVGSPLSLECTVEGTSNPNLYWYRQAAGRGLQLLFYSVGIGQISSEVPQNLSASRPQDRQFILSSKKLLLSDSGFYLCAWSVLAGEYEQYFGPGTRLTVT.

The table lists this clonotype with many counts. The chain joins TRBV9 to TRBJ1-2; D remains ambiguous. The CDR3 consists of 12 residues. The V and J ends lost 3 bases and 6 bases respectively, with 9 bases between them. Germline CDR1 and CDR2: SGDLS and YYNGEE. CDR3 loop: CASSALINGYTF. CDR3 coding DNA: TGTGCCAGCAGCGCTTTAATAAATGGCTACACCTTC.

CDR3 residues: CASSLRGAGAFF. The CDR3 DNA follows: TGTGCCAGCAGCTTACGAGGGGCAGGAGCTTTCTTT. The V and J genes are TRBV7-3 and TRBJ1-1, with TRBD1 as a possible D gene (5 bases). The CDR3 is made up of 12 amino acids. Germline V gives CDR1 SGHTA, CDR2 FQGTGA. Trimming pared 2 bases from V and 10 bases from J, leaving 11 bases between.

Remarks on this clonotype: Germline and junction disagree at one end, which may indicate a read error. The V gene is TRBV9, the J gene TRBJ2-3; D is unclear. The CDR3 covers 15 residues. Germline CDR1 reads SGDLS; CDR2 reads YYNGEE. The CDR3 bases are TGTGCCAGCAGCCCCCTCCGTATGAACACAGATACGCGGTATTTT. This translates into CASSPLRMNTDTRYF.

This clonotype was seen ten or more times. This sequence joins TRBV14 and TRBJ1-6, with D perhaps matching TRBD1 (5 bases). V gave up 4 bases and J gave up 1 base, with 8 bases separating them. Germline values: CDR1 SGHDN, CDR2 FVKESK. The CDR3 totals 15 residues. As DNA, the CDR3 is TGTGCCAGCAGCCGGGGCGGATCCTATAATTCACCCCTCCACTTT. It yields the protein CASSRGGSYNSPLHF.

The table lists this clonotype with a few counts. V is TRBV7-2 and J is TRBJ1-5; 7 bases line up with TRBD1. The CDR3 is 14 amino acids. Trimming took 11 bases from V and 2 from J; bases not matched to a gene: 9. Germline CDR1 is SGHTA and CDR2 is FQGNSA. The CDR3 DNA is TGTGCCTCCGCCCTAGACAGGGGCAATCAGCCCCAGCATTTT. This gives the protein CASALDRGNQPQHF.

This clonotype has a handful of counts. The rearrangement uses TRBV20-1 and TRBJ2-7, with 7 bases aligning to TRBD2. The germline V gene encodes CDR1 DFQATT and CDR2 SNEGSKA (reference sequence). The trim removed 4 bases at V and 2 bases at J, leaving 8 bases unmatched. The CDR3 runs to 14 residues. CDR3 in DNA: TGCAGTGCTACGTTGGCGGGGGAAGCCTACGAGCAGTACTTC. Protein sequence: CSATLAGEAYEQYF.

Concerning this clonotype itself: A single base separates this from a much larger clone, so it may be a read error. CDR3: CASSPDLASGYTF. The CDR3 region has the DNA TGTGCCAGCAGCCCCGACCTAGCCAGTGGCTACACCTTC. The chain uses TRBV7-3 and TRBJ1-2; D is unclear. This CDR3 region has 13 residues. Looked up from germline, CDR1 is SGHTA and CDR2 is FQGTGA. Trimming cost V 5 bases and J 7 bases, with 14 bases left between them.

This clonotype was detected ten times or more. V and J are TRBV19 and TRBJ1-2; the D is unclear. The ends were cut back, 3 bases at V and 0 bases at J, with 5 bases in the middle. Germline assignment: CDR1 LNHDA and CDR2 SQIVND (reference sequence). The length of the CDR3 is 13 residues. CDR3 bases: TGTGCCAGTAGTATTGAATCTAACTATGGCTACACCTTC. Translated, it gives CASSIESNYGYTF.